The sequence of this T cell receptor beta chain was determined in a study of blood T cell repertoires in COVID-19. As for the study in general: The cDNA or gDNA used as material had been derived from T cells, B-cell-depleted T cells, or PBMCs.

Repertoires were generated with immunoSEQ multiplex PCR, while TCRdb's copy carries only in-frame clones and drops some. This sample yields about 300,000 clones, of which about 86% are seen a single time; around 1.2% belongs to the top ten. The TCR originated in a woman aged 45-65 years with acute or convalescent COVID-19. Input material: peripheral blood.

The CDR3: CASSKQGYEQYF. The CDR3 DNA follows: TGTGCCAGTAGTAAACAGGGTTACGAGCAGTACTTC. The chain has TRBV19 and TRBJ2-7, with D possibly matching TRBD1 (6 bases). Looked up from germline, CDR1 is LNHDA and CDR2 is SQIVND (reference sequence). This CDR3 is 12 amino acids long. Trimming removed 4 bases from V and 4 bases from J, with 8 bases in between.